What follows are 8 T cell receptor beta chains derived from one specimen sequenced in a study of control samples from healthy donors and cancer patients. Sequencing used immunoSEQ multiplex PCR; TCRdb keeps in-frame clones, though not all of them. Of some 70,000 clones in the sample, 83% were seen once. The sequenced sample was blood. The receptors shown here come from a man aged 55 to 69 in good health.

V is TRBV15 and J is TRBJ2-1, with unresolved D. This CDR3 comprises 13 residues. Germline V gives CDR1 LNHNV, CDR2 YYDKDF (reference sequence). V gave up 5 bases and J gave up 8 bases, with 13 bases separating them. The chain's CDR3 is CATSVSTGYEQFF. CDR3 nucleotide sequence: TGTGCCACCAGCGTATCGACCGGCTATGAGCAGTTCTTC.

The chain links TRBV19 to TRBJ2-3; 16 nucleotides match TRBD2. The V gene end was trimmed by 5 bases and the J gene end by 0 bases; junction bases not matched to a gene: 8. Germline assignment: CDR1 LNHDA and CDR2 SQIVND (reference sequence). The CDR3 has 19 amino acids. The CDR3 coding sequence is TGTGCCAGTAGTTCCTCGGGACTAGCGGGAGGGACTAGCACAGATACGCAGTATTTT. Translated: CASSSSGLAGGTSTDTQYF.

The chain recombines TRBV28 with TRBJ2-5; D tentatively fits TRBD1 or TRBD2 (7 bases each). V was pared by 6 bases and J by 1 base, with 18 bases between. CDR1 is MDHEN, CDR2 SYDVKM, per germline. The CDR3 loop spans 16 amino acids. The CDR3 sequence: CASRSAGGGRQETQYF. The DNA of the CDR3 is TGTGCCAGCAGGTCGGCAGGGGGAGGGCGCCAAGAGACCCAGTACTTC.

This clone turned up a few times. The V call is TRBV18, the J call TRBJ1-1; D remains unclear. CDR1 and CDR2 from the germline V gene are KGHSH and LQKENI. V lost 3 bases and J 0 bases, leaving 8 bases between the germline ends. This CDR3 region has 14 residues. As DNA, the CDR3 is TGTGCCAGCTCACCCAATAACATGAACACTGAAGCTTTCTTT. Translated, it gives CASSPNNMNTEAFF.

The gene calls are TRBV28 and TRBJ2-3; D is possibly TRBD1 (8 bases). The CDR3 has 15 residues. Germline V gene lookup returns CDR1 MDHEN and CDR2 SYDVKM. With 6 bases removed from V and 4 bases from J, the gap between germline ends came to 17 bases. CDR3 region: CASSRRTGRADTQYF. In DNA form, the CDR3 reads TGTGCCAGCAGCCGGAGGACAGGGAGGGCAGATACGCAGTATTTT. The entire variable domain, with the rest obtained from reference TRBV28 and TRBJ2-3, is as follows: DVKVTQSSRYLVKRTGEKVFLECVQDMDHENMFWYRQDPGLGLRLIYFSYDVKMKEKGDIPEGYSVSREKKERFSLILESASTNQTSMYLCASSRRTGRADTQYFGPGTRLTVL.

The rearrangement joins TRBV25-1 to TRBJ1-2, with no clear D. CDR3 length: 11 amino acids. Trimming left V 8 bases short and J 8 bases short, with 12 bases between. The V gene's germline CDR1 is MGHDK and CDR2 SYGVNS. CDR3 protein: CASALKGGYTF. CDR3 bases: TGTGCCAGCGCCCTCAAAGGCGGCTACACCTTC.

The rearrangement links TRBV24-1 to TRBJ2-1; perhaps D is TRBD1 or TRBD2 (6 bases each). The CDR3 sequence is 17 residues long. CDR1 is KGHDR and CDR2 is SFDVKD in the germline V gene. V gave up 3 bases and J gave up 7 bases, with 21 bases separating them. Here the CDR3 DNA reads TGTGCCACCAGTGATAGTCCGTGGGGGGCCACCGGGAATGAGCAGTTCTTC. Amino acid sequence: CATSDSPWGATGNEQFF.

The CDR3 sequence: CASSVGRQTFYGYTF. In DNA form, the CDR3 reads TGTGCCAGCAGCGTAGGAAGACAGACCTTCTATGGCTACACCTTC. This chain connects TRBV9 to TRBJ1-2, with D possibly matching TRBD1 (5 bases). The CDR3 covers 15 residues. V was shortened by 0 bases and J by 4 bases, with 13 bases between the two germline ends. In germline, CDR1 is SGDLS, CDR2 YYNGEE.